The following is a T cell receptor beta chain sequence with its context. Antigen unknown. The sample belongs to a study of T cell responses to AZD1222 COVID-19 vaccine. Broader study findings: Spike-specific TCR breadth and depth were elevated following two AZD1222 doses. None of the repertoires were sampled until the peak T cell response had passed. Epitopes outside B.1.351 and B.1.1.7 mutated regions reportedly drew nearly half of spike TCRs. Just six or seven AZD1222 recipients tested seropositive at baseline.

The germline V gene encodes CDR1 LNHNV and CDR2 YYDKDF (reference sequence). Losses at the gene ends were 1 base for V and 2 bases for J; bases not matched to a gene: 4. The CDR3 is made up of 17 amino acids. The table came from immunoSEQ multiplex PCR; TCRdb's copy has only in-frame clones and leaves some out. The sample carries over 120,000 clones, around 92% recorded once. The source is an adult who received the AZD1222 COVID-19 vaccine. Sequencing was performed on peripheral blood, taken 28 days after the second AZD1222 dose. V is TRBV15 and J is TRBJ1-5, with 11 nucleotides matching TRBD1. In DNA, the CDR3 is TGTGCCACCAGCAGAGGGACAGGGGGCCGAGGCAATCAGCCCCAGCATTTT. The encoded protein is CATSRGTGGRGNQPQHF.